The present T cell receptor (beta chain) was sequenced within a study of control samples from healthy donors and cancer patients. V was cut by 0 bases and J by 7 bases, with 13 bases left in between. In germline, CDR1 is SGHDT, CDR2 YYEEEE. The CDR3 totals 14 residues. Libraries were prepared by immunoSEQ multiplex PCR; TCRdb keeps only in-frame clonotypes and omits some of them. Of about 140,000 clones listed, 80% to 95% are singletons. The gene calls are TRBV5-6 and TRBJ1-2; D gene unclear. The clonotype was recovered from a man younger than 45 in good health. Sequencing was carried out using blood. CDR3 nucleotide sequence: TGTGCCAGCAGCTTGGCGAACCAATTGGGTGGCTACACCTTC. Translation: CASSLANQLGGYTF.